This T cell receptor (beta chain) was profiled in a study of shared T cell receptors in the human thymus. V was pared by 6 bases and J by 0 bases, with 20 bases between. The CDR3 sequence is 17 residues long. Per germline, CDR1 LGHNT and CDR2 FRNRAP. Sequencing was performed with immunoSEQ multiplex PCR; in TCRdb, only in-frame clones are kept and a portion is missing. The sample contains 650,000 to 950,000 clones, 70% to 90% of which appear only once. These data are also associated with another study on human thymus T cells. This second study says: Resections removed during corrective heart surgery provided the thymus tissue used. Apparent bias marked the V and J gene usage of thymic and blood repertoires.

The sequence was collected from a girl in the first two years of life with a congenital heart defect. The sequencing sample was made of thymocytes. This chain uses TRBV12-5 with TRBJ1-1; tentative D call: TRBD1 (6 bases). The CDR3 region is CASGFPSGGLMNTEAFF. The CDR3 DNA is TGTGCTAGTGGGTTCCCGTCGGGGGGCCTTATGAACACTGAAGCTTTCTTT.